This T cell receptor (beta chain) emerged from a study of T-cell reconstitution after alpha-beta-depleted transplantation in children. This clonotype occurred a few times. Preparation of the TCRbeta library was carried out with unique molecular identifiers. TCRdb re-called the PCR reads with MiXCR, one entry per CDR3 protein. The sample has about 610,000 distinct CDR3 sequences, under 12% seen once. This sample comprised PBMCs from the stem cell graft donor, obtained from the stem cell graft. The sequence came from a human donor who donated a stem cell graft to a child with acute myeloid leukemia.

The CDR3 loop is CSVGFSRYEQYF. The CDR3 DNA sequence: TGCAGCGTCGGGTTCAGCCGCTACGAGCAGTACTTC. The chain uses TRBV29-1 and TRBJ2-7; D is uncertain. V gave up 6 bases and J gave up 3 bases, with 12 bases separating them. The CDR3 runs to 12 residues. The germline gives CDR1 SQVTM, CDR2 ANQGSEA.